Shown below are 21 T cell receptor beta chains from a single sample sequenced in a study of T cells in Graves' hyperthyroidism and ophthalmopathy. TCR beta CDR3 sequences were amplified from RNA transcripts. HTBI primers drove first-round RT-PCR of the TCR CDR3. MiXCR, applied by TCRdb to the multiplex PCR reads, yields one record per CDR3 protein. The sample shows 550,000 to 850,000 distinct CDR3 sequences, roughly 20% of them seen only once. Sequencing was performed on blood. The receptors here all came from a woman aged 45-59 years with Graves' hyperthyroidism that later progressed to Graves' ophthalmopathy.

The CDR3 loop is CASSTADRVGGANVLTF. The CDR3 DNA reads TGTGCCAGTAGTACCGCTGACAGGGTGGGTGGGGCCAACGTCCTGACTTTC. The chain has TRBV19 and TRBJ2-6, with 7 bases that match TRBD1. From germline, CDR1 is LNHDA and CDR2 SQIVND (reference sequence). Trimming cost V 4 bases and J 3 bases; bases outside gene matches: 9. The CDR3 is made up of 17 amino acids.

This clonotype was counted only a few times. The rearrangement joins TRBV6-6 to TRBJ1-2; no firm D call. V lost 0 bases and J lost 0, with 8 bases in between. Germline V lookup: CDR1 MNHNY, CDR2 SVGAGI (reference sequence). The length of the CDR3 is 15 residues. CDR3 nucleotides: TGTGCCAGCAGTTACTCTACCACTGCTAACTATGGCTACACCTTC. Its protein product is CASSYSTTANYGYTF.

This clonotype came up a few times. In nucleotides, the CDR3 is TGTGCCAGCAGTTTATACCCGACAGTAAACAATGAGCAGTTCTTC. It yields the protein CASSLYPTVNNEQFF. J is TRBJ2-1 and V is TRBV27; D may be TRBD1 (5 bases). CDR1 is MNHEY, CDR2 SMNVEV, per germline (reference sequence). V lost 1 base to trimming and J lost 5 bases, with 12 bases between them. This CDR3 region has 15 residues.

This clonotype was seen a few times. The V call is TRBV20-1, the J call TRBJ1-1; tentative D call: TRBD1 (6 bases). CDR3 length: 13 amino acids. The germline V and J ends were trimmed by 1 base and 9 bases, with 15 bases remaining between them. Germline assignment: CDR1 DFQATT and CDR2 SNEGSKA (reference sequence). CDR3 amino acids: CSARARGGGKAFF. The DNA of the CDR3 is TGCAGTGCTAGAGCTCGTGGGGGGGGCAAAGCTTTCTTT.

This clonotype appeared many times. The chain is built from TRBV30 and TRBJ2-7; weak D call: TRBD2 (6 bases). CDR3 length: 13 residues. The V and J ends lost 3 bases and 0 bases respectively, with 9 bases between them. CDR1 and CDR2 from the germline V gene are GTSNPN and SVGIG (reference sequence). The CDR3 is CAWSGGVSYEQYF. The CDR3 DNA is TGTGCCTGGAGCGGGGGTGTCTCCTACGAGCAGTACTTC.

The sample holds a few counts of this clonotype. J is TRBJ2-7 and V is TRBV28; no definite D call. Looked up from germline, CDR1 is MDHEN and CDR2 is SYDVKM. V lost 3 bases, J lost 3 bases, and 12 bases lay in between. This CDR3 has 14 residues. CDR3 sequence (DNA): TGTGCCAGCAGTTTGGCAGCCGCCTTCTACGAGCAGTACTTC. Its translation: CASSLAAAFYEQYF.

The J gene is TRBJ2-6, the V gene TRBV19; tentatively, D is TRBD1 (6 bases). The V end lost 4 bases, the J end lost 3 bases, and 7 bases lay between the germline ends. Germline V gene data show CDR1 as LNHDA and CDR2 as SQIVND (reference sequence). The CDR3 has 14 residues. In DNA form, the CDR3 reads TGTGCCAGTAGTACGGACAGTGGGGCCAACGTCCTGACTTTC. Its translation: CASSTDSGANVLTF.

Points on this clonotype: This could be a read error, since a much larger clone is one nucleotide away. V is TRBV7-3 and J is TRBJ1-2; tentative D call: TRBD1 (5 bases). Germline V gene data show CDR1 as SGHTA and CDR2 as FQGTGA. CDR3 length equals 17 residues. In DNA, the CDR3 is TGTGCCGGCAGCCCAAACCCCACCACGGGGCCTAACTATGGCTACACCTTC. Amino acid sequence: CAGSPNPTTGPNYGYTF.

This chain uses TRBV25-1 with TRBJ2-7, with TRBD2 matching 7 bases. The trim removed 4 bases at V and 2 bases at J, leaving 2 bases unmatched. Germline loops: CDR1 MGHDK, CDR2 SYGVNS. The CDR3 runs to 13 residues. This CDR3 reads CASSGGLPYEQYF. CDR3 coding DNA: TGTGCCAGCAGTGGGGGACTACCCTACGAGCAGTACTTC.

This clonotype was picked up many times. V gene TRBV7-8 combines with J gene TRBJ2-5; a possible D gene is TRBD2 (6 bases). CDR3 length: 14 residues. The germline CDR1 and CDR2 sequences are SGHVS and FQNEAQ. Trimming took off 6 bases at V and 1 base at J, with 12 bases between the two ends. The CDR3: CASRRGTFQETQYF. The CDR3 DNA follows: TGTGCCAGCAGACGAGGGACTTTCCAAGAGACCCAGTACTTC.

This clonotype was detected many times. The rearrangement joins TRBV2 to TRBJ2-7; 9 positions match TRBD1. CDR3 size: 12 residues. J gave up 5 bases and V 8 bases, and 4 bases lay outside the gene matches. The germline CDR1 and CDR2 sequences are SNHLY and FYNNEI. The CDR3 DNA is TGTGCCAGCCGGGACAGGGTTAACGAGCAGTACTTC. Encoded protein: CASRDRVNEQYF.

The sample holds a few counts of this clonotype. The genes are TRBV3-1 and TRBJ2-2; 7 nucleotides match TRBD1. Germline V gives CDR1 LGHDT, CDR2 YNNKEL (reference sequence). There are 14 residues in the CDR3. V lost 5 bases and J lost 6; bases outside the gene matches: 6. This CDR3 reads CASSGEGAPGELFF. CDR3 sequence (DNA): TGTGCCAGCAGCGGAGAGGGGGCGCCCGGGGAGCTGTTTTTT.

This clonotype has just a few counts. The V call is TRBV10-3, the J call TRBJ2-2; D remains ambiguous. In germline, CDR1 is ENHRY, CDR2 SYGVKD. Trimming took 2 bases from V and 2 from J, leaving 9 bases between them. The CDR3 loop spans 15 amino acids. This chain's CDR3 is CAISERASNTGELFF. The CDR3 nucleotides are TGTGCCATCAGTGAGAGGGCATCTAACACCGGGGAGCTGTTTTTT.

This clonotype was detected only a few times. The chain uses TRBV4-2 and TRBJ2-7; TRBD1 matches 8 bases. Germline lookup yields CDR1 LGHNA and CDR2 YNFKEQ. The ends lost 3 bases at V and 3 bases at J; junction bases unmatched: 7. This CDR3 spans 15 amino acids. The CDR3 spells CASSQPGTGDYEQYF. As DNA, the CDR3 is TGTGCCAGCAGCCAGCCCGGGACAGGAGACTACGAGCAGTACTTC.

This clonotype showed up many times. CDR3 coding DNA: TGCAGTGCTAGAACGGGGGGGTCGGAGACCCAGTACTTC. It encodes CSARTGGSETQYF. The chain recombines TRBV20-1 with TRBJ2-5, with 8 bases that match TRBD2. Germline values: CDR1 DFQATT, CDR2 SNEGSKA (reference sequence). The J segment lost 5 bases and the V segment lost 2 bases, leaving 4 bases of the junction unmatched. This CDR3 comprises 13 residues.

This clonotype was counted many times. The chain carries TRBV5-1 and TRBJ2-7; D could derive from TRBD1 or TRBD2 (6 bases each). In germline, CDR1 is SGHRS, CDR2 YFSETQ. V gave up 0 bases and J gave up 4 bases, with 14 bases separating them. The CDR3 runs to 15 residues. The CDR3 loop reads CASSLDGGSWYEQYF. As DNA, the CDR3 is TGCGCCAGCAGCTTGGACGGGGGCTCTTGGTACGAGCAGTACTTC.

The rearrangement joins TRBV5-5 to TRBJ2-7, with D perhaps TRBD1 (6 bases). V was shortened by 5 bases and J by 1 base, with 13 bases between the two germline ends. Per the germline V gene, CDR1 is SGHKS and CDR2 is YYEKEE (reference sequence). The CDR3 has 14 residues. CDR3 sequence: CASRLPGQSYEQYF. In DNA, the CDR3 is TGTGCCAGCAGACTACCCGGACAGTCCTACGAGCAGTACTTC. Drawing the rest from reference TRBV5-5 and TRBJ2-7, the complete variable domain is DAGVTQSPTHLIKTRGQQVTLRCSPISGHKSVSWYQQVLGQGPQFIFQYYEKEERGRGNFPDRFSARQFPNYSSELNVNALLLGDSALYLCASRLPGQSYEQYFGPGTRLTVT.

This clonotype appeared many times. V usage is TRBV5-1 and J usage is TRBJ2-3; 8 bases are shared with TRBD1. J gave up 3 bases and V 3 bases, and 0 bases lay outside the gene matches. CDR1 and CDR2 (germline): SGHRS, YFSETQ. The CDR3 runs 13 residues. The CDR3 reads CASSYRGTDTQYF. The CDR3 coding sequence is TGCGCCAGCAGCTACAGGGGGACAGATACGCAGTATTTT.

This clonotype was counted ten times or more. The CDR3 loop reads CASSSGGGHLLTYGYTF. CDR3 DNA: TGCGCCAGCAGCTCCGGGGGGGGCCATCTACTTACCTATGGCTACACCTTC. The chain couples TRBV5-1 to TRBJ1-2; D may be TRBD1 (6 bases). CDR1 is SGHRS and CDR2 is YFSETQ in the germline V gene. The length of the CDR3 is 17 residues. The V and J ends lost 3 bases and 4 bases respectively, with 22 bases between them.

In its sample, this clonotype was seen many times. V gene TRBV2 combines with J gene TRBJ2-5; no definite D call. Germline CDR1 is SNHLY and CDR2 is FYNNEI. V was clipped by 9 bases and J by 4 bases, with 18 bases between them. The CDR3 has 14 amino acids. The CDR3 DNA sequence: TGTGCCAGTACTCTGTCCCGCACGGGAGAGACCCAGTACTTC. Translated, it gives CASTLSRTGETQYF.

A few counts support this clonotype. The chain uses TRBV29-1 and TRBJ1-1; tentatively, D is TRBD1 (6 bases). Trimming shortened V by 5 bases and J by 6 bases, and 16 bases separated the two germline ends. The CDR3 runs to 13 residues. Germline-derived CDR1 and CDR2 are SQVTM and ANQGSEA. CDR3: CSVRGAQVPEAFF. CDR3 nucleotide sequence: TGCAGCGTTCGGGGGGCGCAAGTCCCTGAAGCTTTCTTT. The full variable domain, rest sourced from reference TRBV29-1 and TRBJ1-1, is SAVISQKPSRDICQRGTSLTIQCQVDSQVTMMFWYRQQPGQSLTLIATANQGSEATYESGFVIDKFPISRPNLTFSTLTVSNMSPEDSSIYLCSVRGAQVPEAFFGQGTRLTVV.